This TCR beta chain was sequenced for a study of T cell responses to AZD1222 COVID-19 vaccine (dated by TCRdb to the early 2020s). General notes on the study: AZD1222 recipients given second doses at about 4 weeks or at about 12 weeks were pooled, since spike-specific TCR depth and breadth were not found to differ between the two schedules. A total of around 240 trial participants underwent TCR sequencing, of whom about 210 had received two doses of AZD1222 and about 25 had received two doses of the MenACWY control vaccine. Trial participants were enrolled by age into 18-55, 56-69 and 70-plus year subgroups, with approximately 150, 30 and 60 TCR-sequenced participants respectively. Study-wide conclusions, independent of this receptor: Because no samples from the day 14 peak response were available, repertoires could be characterized only after the peak T cell response. Conclusions about previously exposed vaccinees were limited because only five to seven AZD1222 recipients were SARS-CoV-2 seropositive at baseline. Vaccine-associated CD4 TCRs spanned the whole spike protein, with dominant responses in regions 160-218 and 743-854. A significant rise in spike-specific TCR breadth and depth was observed after two AZD1222 doses relative to day 0 and relative to MenACWY recipients. In the small 56-69-year group, the increase in depth fell short of significance, most likely because of low power. Participants were mostly white British, with more females than males. The authors suggested clonal diversity may have been underestimated. Reportedly, close to half of the unique spike-specific TCRs recognized epitopes lying outside the regions that are mutated in the B.1.351 and B.1.1.7 variants.

Points on this clone: Its recognized antigen is unknown. One base away there is no much larger clone; base qualities are not given.

The time point tag for this specimen amounts to: baseline before first vaccination. Samples from vaccinated people were obtained from the UK trials COV001 and COV002, which included a single-blind randomized controlled phase 2/3 trial of AZD1222 (ChAdOx1 nCoV-19) in healthy adults. For TCRbeta chain sequencing, PBMC samples from trial participants were taken at day 0 and at day 28 after the second dose. CDR1 SGHNT and CDR2 YENEEA are derived from the germline V gene. From the cysteine through the phenylalanine, the CDR3 covers 17 amino acids. Kept here is only the CDR3 DNA, which spans 51 bases and is read in frame from base 1. Clipping removes 5 bases from V and 4 bases from J, with 10 as the unmatched junction base count. The CDR3 regions of human TCRbeta chains were analyzed by immunosequencing. The original methods were these. TCRs in the repertoires were matched against a reference library of SARS-CoV-2-specific TCRs that had been generated with the MIRA antigen-specificity platform. Breadth was defined as the fraction of unique TCRs that were SARS-CoV-2-associated, and depth was defined as the fraction of total T cells that were SARS-CoV-2-associated. Using the MIRA data, every spike-specific TCR was mapped to the spike region that the TCR reacted to and assigned to either a CD4 or a CD8 class. Log10-transformed breadth and depth values were compared by one-way ANOVA with Sidak's multiple comparisons tests. Held by TCRdb, this immuneACCESS table contains in-frame sequences only and omits some clones. Under half of the omission traces to an unresolved V gene where checked; the cause of the rest is unknown. The DNA was the basis for D and trimming; V, J and clone size are from that table. This sample lists around 180,000 clones; 70% to 90% were detected once. The top ten clonotypes cover approximately 0.5% of the sample.

The sequencing used peripheral blood, collected on day 0 of AZD1222 vaccination. This receptor chain uses TRBV11-3 and TRBJ2-3, and TRBD2 aligns with 12 junction nucleotides. The TCR sequence derives from an adult in good health. In nucleotide form, the sequence is TGTGCCAGCAGCCCAAGAGGGCTAGCGGGAGGGGCAGATACGCAGTATTTT. It translates to CASSPRGLAGGADTQYF.